The rows below give T cell receptor beta chains drawn from one sample of a study of PD-1 blockade in classical Hodgkin lymphoma. Clones were sequenced by immunoSEQ multiplex PCR, and TCRdb holds only the in-frame ones, with some missing. The sample holds approximately 61,000 clones, over 75% seen once. The sequences come from peripheral blood mononuclear cells (PBMCs), collected at baseline. These receptors all stem from a human donor with classical Hodgkin lymphoma. Both conserved end residues are part of each CDR3. A D gene is named only where the DNA matches it firmly. Clone size, where shown, is once, few, many, or a class for clones that have expanded.

cdr3_length | j_call | d_call | v_call | clone_size | cdr3_nt | cdr3_aa
13 | TRBJ1-1 | TRBD1 | TRBV30 | once | TGTGCCTGGGCCAGACAGGGCGGCACTGAAGCTTTCTTT | CAWARQGGTEAFF
15 | TRBJ2-7 | - | TRBV4-1 | - | TGCGCCAGCAGCCAAGCATCAGGGGTGGCCTACGAGCAGTACTTC | CASSQASGVAYEQYF
17 | TRBJ2-3 | - | TRBV27 | - | TGTGCCAGCAGTTTAAATCAACGGGGGCCCCCTTATTCTACGCAGTATTTT | CASSLNQRGPPYSTQYF
15 | TRBJ1-4 | TRBD1 | TRBV5-1 | - | TGCGCCAGCAGCCCAGGACAGGGCCCTAATGAAAAACTGTTTTTT | CASSPGQGPNEKLFF
20 | TRBJ2-1 | TRBD2 | TRBV29-1 | - | TGCAGCGTTGCTGTGGGCGAGGGACTAGCGGGGGGGAGCTCCTACAATGAGCAGTTCTTC | CSVAVGEGLAGGSSYNEQFF
13 | TRBJ1-1 | - | TRBV28 | - | TGTGCCAGCAGCCCGACCGGGACACGGAGCGCTTTCTTT | CASSPTGTRSAFF
15 | TRBJ1-1 | - | TRBV18 | - | TGTGCCAGCTCACCAAGAGGGATGGGGGGGGCTGAAGCTTTCTTT | CASSPRGMGGAEAFF
17 | TRBJ2-7 | - | TRBV7-8 | - | TGTGCCAGCAGCCCCACCCTCAGGACCCCGGGGACCTACGAGCAGTACTTC | CASSPTLRTPGTYEQYF
15 | TRBJ2-7 | - | TRBV5-1 | - | TGCGCCAGCAGCTTCGGACGGGCGGGGACCTACGAGCAGTACTTC | CASSFGRAGTYEQYF
14 | TRBJ1-5 | - | TRBV6-1 | once | TGTGCCAGCAGTGAGGGGGGTGAAGTCCAGCCCCAGCATTTT | CASSEGGEVQPQHF
14 | TRBJ1-6 | TRBD1 | TRBV11-3 | - | TGTGCCAGCAGCTCCGGGACAGCAAATTCACCCCTCCACTTT | CASSSGTANSPLHF
14 | TRBJ2-7 | - | TRBV7-2 | - | TGTGCCAGCAGACGACAGGCCGACTCCTACGAGCAGTACTTC | CASRRQADSYEQYF
14 | TRBJ2-7 | - | TRBV7-6 | few | TGTGCCAGCAGCTTTTTGACAGGTCAGGGGGAGCAGTACTTC | CASSFLTGQGEQYF
13 | TRBJ2-7 | - | TRBV5-5 | - | TGTGCCAGCAGCGAACCCTTAGTATACGAGCAGTACTTC | CASSEPLVYEQYF
12 | TRBJ2-1 | - | TRBV7-3 | - | TGTGCCAGCAGCGCCTCTAGCAATGAGCAGTTCTTC | CASSASSNEQFF
18 | TRBJ2-1 | - | TRBV6-1 | - | TGTGCCAGCAGTGTCCCAACTGACCCCCGGAGCTCCTACAATGAGCAGTTCTTC | CASSVPTDPRSSYNEQFF
15 | TRBJ1-4 | - | TRBV19 | - | TGTGCCAGTAGTGGGACGGCCGCAACTAATGAAAAACTGTTTTTT | CASSGTAATNEKLFF
13 | TRBJ2-2 | - | TRBV11-1 | - | TGTGCCAGCAGCTCCGATGTAAAGTGGGAGCTGTTTTTT | CASSSDVKWELFF
15 | TRBJ2-7 | TRBD2 | TRBV5-1 | - | TGCGCCAGCACCCCCTCAAGCGGGGGTCTCTACGAGCAGTACTTC | CASTPSSGGLYEQYF
13 | TRBJ2-5 | TRBD1 | TRBV11-3 | - | TGTGCCAGCAGCCGGGACAGGGAAGAGACCCAGTACTTC | CASSRDREETQYF
15 | TRBJ2-1 | - | TRBV19 | - | TGTGCCAGTAGTATCCGGAGGATGGGTTACAATGAGCAGTTCTTC | CASSIRRMGYNEQFF
17 | TRBJ2-1 | - | TRBV4-1 | - | TGCGCCAGCAGCCTCAACACTCGGGGGAGCTCCTACAATGAGCAGTTCTTC | CASSLNTRGSSYNEQFF
14 | TRBJ2-3 | - | TRBV7-2 | - | TGTGCCAGCAGGATCCGGGGTAGCACAGATACGCAGTATTTT | CASRIRGSTDTQYF
15 | TRBJ1-1 | TRBD1 | TRBV7-9 | few | TGTGCCAGCAGCTTCAGGGGGCTCATGAACACTGAAGCTTTCTTT | CASSFRGLMNTEAFF
15 | TRBJ1-2 | - | TRBV6-5 | - | TGTGCCAGCAGTTCAACCAGACCGAGTATCTATGGCTACACCTTC | CASSSTRPSIYGYTF
14 | TRBJ1-3 | - | TRBV30 | - | TGTGCCTGGAGTGTAGCCTGGGCTGGAAACACCATATATTTT | CAWSVAWAGNTIYF
11 | TRBJ1-1 | - | TRBV21-1 | few | TGTGCCAGCAGCGACGTGAGGGAAGCTTTCTTT | CASSDVREAFF
14 | TRBJ1-2 | - | TRBV27 | - | TGTGCCAGCAGACTTTTAGGGGGGGACTATGGCTACACCTTC | CASRLLGGDYGYTF
17 | TRBJ2-3 | TRBD2 | TRBV7-2 | - | TGTGCCAGCAGCTTCGAACTAGCGGGGGGGGGCACAGATACGCAGTATTTT | CASSFELAGGGTDTQYF
14 | TRBJ2-3 | - | TRBV5-8 | - | TGTGCCAGCAGCTTGGACAGGGACACAGATACGCAGTATTTT | CASSLDRDTDTQYF
12 | TRBJ1-1 | - | TRBV2 | - | TGTGCCAGCCCGGGATCCCCCACGGAAGCTTTCTTT | CASPGSPTEAFF
14 | TRBJ2-3 | - | TRBV7-9 | - | TGTGCCAGCAGCCTCCCTCAACGGTTAGATACGCAGTATTTT | CASSLPQRLDTQYF
16 | TRBJ1-6 | - | TRBV5-1 | few | TGCGCCAGCAGCTTGGGCAGCCCCGCTATGCATTCACCCCTCCACTTT | CASSLGSPAMHSPLHF
11 | TRBJ1-6 | - | TRBV30 | few | TGTGCCTGGGGTGAGGCTTCACCCCTCCACTTT | CAWGEASPLHF
13 | TRBJ1-6 | - | TRBV5-4 | - | TGTGCCAGCAGAGGGGTCCCGGGATCACCCCTCCACTTT | CASRGVPGSPLHF
17 | TRBJ1-1 | - | TRBV7-9 | - | TGTGCCAGCAGCTCACGAACCCCAGTTAGGGCTGACACTGAAGCTTTCTTT | CASSSRTPVRADTEAFF
17 | TRBJ2-1 | TRBD2 | TRBV6-1 | - | TGTGCCAGCAGTGCCCGGGGGTGGACTAGCGGGAAGAATGAGCAGTTCTTC | CASSARGWTSGKNEQFF
17 | TRBJ2-5 | TRBD2 | TRBV7-9 | - | TGTGCCAGCAGCTTAGGGAGCGGGGGGGCCCTCGCTGAGACCCAGTACTTC | CASSLGSGGALAETQYF
13 | TRBJ2-3 | - | TRBV7-6 | - | TGTGCCAGCAGCTTAGAGGGCACAGATACGCAGTATTTT | CASSLEGTDTQYF
15 | TRBJ2-3 | TRBD2 | TRBV2 | once | TGTGCCAGCAGGGAGTGGACTAGCGGCACAGATACGCAGTATTTT | CASREWTSGTDTQYF
15 | TRBJ2-3 | - | TRBV5-4 | - | TGTGCCAGCAGCTTCGGTGGCCCGGACACAGATACGCAGTATTTT | CASSFGGPDTDTQYF
13 | TRBJ1-5 | - | TRBV7-9 | few | TGTGCCAGCAGCTTAGATAGCAATCAGCCCCAGCATTTT | CASSLDSNQPQHF
14 | TRBJ1-3 | TRBD1 | TRBV10-3 | - | TGTGCCATCAATCCGGGACAGCAAGGAAACACCATATATTTT | CAINPGQQGNTIYF